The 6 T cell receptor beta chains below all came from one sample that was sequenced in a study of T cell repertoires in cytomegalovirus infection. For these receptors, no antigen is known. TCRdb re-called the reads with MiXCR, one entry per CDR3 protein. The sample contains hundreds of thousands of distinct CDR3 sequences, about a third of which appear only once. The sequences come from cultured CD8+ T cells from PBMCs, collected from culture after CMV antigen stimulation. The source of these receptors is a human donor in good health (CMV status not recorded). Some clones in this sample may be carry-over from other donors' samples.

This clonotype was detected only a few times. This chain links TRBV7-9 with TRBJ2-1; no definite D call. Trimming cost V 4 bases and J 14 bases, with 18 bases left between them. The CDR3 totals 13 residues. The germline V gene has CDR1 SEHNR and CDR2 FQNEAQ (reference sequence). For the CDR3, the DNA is TGTGCCAGCAGCTCTGACCGGCGAGACGTCGAGTTCTTC. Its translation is CASSSDRRDVEFF. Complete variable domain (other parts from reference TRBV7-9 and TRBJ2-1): DTGVSQNPRHKITKRGQNVTFRCDPISEHNRLYWYRQTLGQGPEFLTYFQNEAQLEKSRLLSDRFSAERPKGSFSTLEIQRTEQGDSAMYLCASSSDRRDVEFFGPGTRLTVL.

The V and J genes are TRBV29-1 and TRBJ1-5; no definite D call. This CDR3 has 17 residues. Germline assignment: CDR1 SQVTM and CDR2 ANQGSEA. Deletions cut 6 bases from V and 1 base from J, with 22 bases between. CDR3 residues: CSVLRDPFHWSNQPQHF. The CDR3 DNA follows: TGCAGCGTCCTCCGAGACCCCTTCCATTGGAGCAATCAGCCCCAGCATTTT.

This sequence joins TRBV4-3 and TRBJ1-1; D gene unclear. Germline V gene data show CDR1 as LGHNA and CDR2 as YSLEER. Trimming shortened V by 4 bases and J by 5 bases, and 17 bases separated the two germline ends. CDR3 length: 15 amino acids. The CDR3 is CASSRSMLPGTEAFF. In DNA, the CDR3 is TGCGCCAGCAGCCGCTCCATGTTACCTGGGACTGAAGCTTTCTTT.

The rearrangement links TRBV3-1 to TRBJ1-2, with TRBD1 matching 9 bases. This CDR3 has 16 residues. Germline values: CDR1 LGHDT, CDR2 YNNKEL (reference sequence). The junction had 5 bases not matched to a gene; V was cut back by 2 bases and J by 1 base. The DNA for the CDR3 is TGTGCCAGCAGCCAACGGGACAGGGAGCTTAACTATGGCTACACCTTC. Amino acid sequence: CASSQRDRELNYGYTF.

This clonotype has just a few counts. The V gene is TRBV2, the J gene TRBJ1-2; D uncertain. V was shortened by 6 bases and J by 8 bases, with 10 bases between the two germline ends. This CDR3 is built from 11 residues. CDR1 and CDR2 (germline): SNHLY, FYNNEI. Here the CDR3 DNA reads TGTGCCAGCAGGACCCGTGGGGGCTACACCTTC. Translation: CASRTRGGYTF.

CDR3 bases: TGTGCCAGCAGAAGGAGAAAGGAGGGGAATCAGCCCCAGCATTTT. Translated, it gives CASRRRKEGNQPQHF. The rearrangement links TRBV27 to TRBJ1-5; D may be TRBD1 (5 bases). The CDR3 totals 15 residues. The V end was cut by 6 bases, the J end by 4 bases, with 16 bases between. The germline V gene has CDR1 MNHEY and CDR2 SMNVEV (reference sequence).